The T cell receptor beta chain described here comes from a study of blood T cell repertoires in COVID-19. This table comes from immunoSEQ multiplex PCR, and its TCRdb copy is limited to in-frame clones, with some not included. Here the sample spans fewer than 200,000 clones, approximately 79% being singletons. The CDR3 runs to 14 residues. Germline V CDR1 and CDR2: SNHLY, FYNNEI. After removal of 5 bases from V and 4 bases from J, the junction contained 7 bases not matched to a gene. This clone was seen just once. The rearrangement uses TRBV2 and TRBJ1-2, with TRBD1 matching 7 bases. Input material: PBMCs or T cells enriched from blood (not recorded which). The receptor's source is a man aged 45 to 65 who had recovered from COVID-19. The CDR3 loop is CASSTGVRRYGYTF. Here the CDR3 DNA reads TGTGCCAGCAGTACAGGGGTAAGGCGCTATGGCTACACCTTC. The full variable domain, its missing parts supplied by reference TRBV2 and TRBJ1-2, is EPEVTQTPSHQVTQMGQEVILRCVPISNHLYFYWYRQILGQKVEFLVSFYNNEISEKSEIFDDQFSVERPDGSNFTLKIRSTKLEDSAMYFCASSTGVRRYGYTFGSGTRLTVV.